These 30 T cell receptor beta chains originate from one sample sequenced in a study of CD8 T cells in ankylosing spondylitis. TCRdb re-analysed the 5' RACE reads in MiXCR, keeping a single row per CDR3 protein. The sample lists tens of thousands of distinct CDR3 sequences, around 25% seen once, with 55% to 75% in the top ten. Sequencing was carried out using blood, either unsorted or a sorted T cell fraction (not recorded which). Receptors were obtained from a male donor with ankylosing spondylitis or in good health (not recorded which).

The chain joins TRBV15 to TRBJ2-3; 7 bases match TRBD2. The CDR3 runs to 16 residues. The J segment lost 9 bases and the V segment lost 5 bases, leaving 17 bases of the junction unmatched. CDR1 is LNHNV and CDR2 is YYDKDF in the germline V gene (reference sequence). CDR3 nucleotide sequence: TGTGCCACCAGCGTCCGGACTAGACACTTGACGGGGACGCAGTATTTT. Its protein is CATSVRTRHLTGTQYF.

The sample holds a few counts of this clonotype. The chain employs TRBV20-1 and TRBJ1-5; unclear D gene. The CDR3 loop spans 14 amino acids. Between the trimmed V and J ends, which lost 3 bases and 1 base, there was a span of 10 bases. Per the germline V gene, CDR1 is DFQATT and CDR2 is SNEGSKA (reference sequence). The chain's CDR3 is CSARPGSSNQPQHF. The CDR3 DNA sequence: TGCAGTGCTAGGCCGGGGAGCAGCAATCAGCCCCAGCATTTT.

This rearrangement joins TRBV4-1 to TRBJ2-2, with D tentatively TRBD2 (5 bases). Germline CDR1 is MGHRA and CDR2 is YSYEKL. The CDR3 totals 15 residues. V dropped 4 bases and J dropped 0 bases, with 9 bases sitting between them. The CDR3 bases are TGCGCCAGCAGCCGGACGGGAACGAACACCGGGGAGCTGTTTTTT. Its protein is CASSRTGTNTGELFF.

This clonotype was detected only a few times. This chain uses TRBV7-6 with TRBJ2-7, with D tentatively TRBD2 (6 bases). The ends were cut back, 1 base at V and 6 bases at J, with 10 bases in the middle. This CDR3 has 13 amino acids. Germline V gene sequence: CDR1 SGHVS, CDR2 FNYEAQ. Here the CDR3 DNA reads TGTGCCAGCAGCTTAGGACTAGGCGGCGAGCAGTACGTC. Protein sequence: CASSLGLGGEQYV.

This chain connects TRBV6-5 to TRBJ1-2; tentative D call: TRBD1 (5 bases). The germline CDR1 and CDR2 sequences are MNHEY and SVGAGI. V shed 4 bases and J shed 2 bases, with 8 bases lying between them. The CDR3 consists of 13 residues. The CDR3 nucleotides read TGTGCCAGCAGTTCCAGGGCAAACTATGGCTACACCTTC. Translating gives CASSSRANYGYTF.

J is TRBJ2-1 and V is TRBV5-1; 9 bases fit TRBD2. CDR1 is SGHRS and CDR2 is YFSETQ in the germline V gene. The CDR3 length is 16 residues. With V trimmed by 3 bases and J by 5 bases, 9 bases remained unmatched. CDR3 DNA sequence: TGCGCCAGCAGCTCGACCCGCGGGAGGGGGAACAATGAGCAGTTCTTC. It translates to CASSSTRGRGNNEQFF.

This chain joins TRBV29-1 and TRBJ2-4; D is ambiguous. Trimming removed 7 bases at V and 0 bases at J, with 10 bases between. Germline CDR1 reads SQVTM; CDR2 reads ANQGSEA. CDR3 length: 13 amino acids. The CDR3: CSAQKLAKNIQYF. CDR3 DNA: TGCAGCGCCCAAAAACTAGCCAAAAACATTCAGTACTTC.

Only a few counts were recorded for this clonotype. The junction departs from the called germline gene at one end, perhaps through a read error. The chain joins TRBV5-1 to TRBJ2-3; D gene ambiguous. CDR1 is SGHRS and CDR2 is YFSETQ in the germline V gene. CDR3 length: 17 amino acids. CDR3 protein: CASRFDVFSLYADTQYF. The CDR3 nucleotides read TGCGCCAGCCGCTTTGATGTTTTTAGCTTGTATGCAGATACGCAGTATTTT.

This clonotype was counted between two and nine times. The CDR3 coding sequence is TGCGCCAGCAGCCTATACGACAGGGACGCGGAGACCCAGTACTTC. This sequence encodes CASSLYDRDAETQYF. The rearrangement joins TRBV5-1 to TRBJ2-5; 7 bases agree with TRBD1. The germline V gene encodes CDR1 SGHRS and CDR2 YFSETQ. Losses at the gene ends were 4 bases for V and 5 bases for J; bases not matched to a gene: 11. The CDR3 loop spans 15 amino acids. Using reference TRBV5-1 and TRBJ2-5 for the parts outside the CDR3, the full variable domain is KAGVTQTPRYLIKTRGQQVTLSCSPISGHRSVSWYQQTPGQGLQFLFEYFSETQRNKGNFPGRFSGRQFSNSRSEMNVSTLELGDSALYLCASSLYDRDAETQYFGPGTRLLVL.

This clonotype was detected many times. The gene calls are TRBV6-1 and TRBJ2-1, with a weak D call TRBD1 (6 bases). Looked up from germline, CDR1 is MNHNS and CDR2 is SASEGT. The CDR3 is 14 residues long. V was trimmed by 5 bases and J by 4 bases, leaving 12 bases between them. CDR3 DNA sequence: TGTGCCAGCAGTAGGACAGCTTCGTACAATGAGCAGTTCTTC. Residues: CASSRTASYNEQFF.

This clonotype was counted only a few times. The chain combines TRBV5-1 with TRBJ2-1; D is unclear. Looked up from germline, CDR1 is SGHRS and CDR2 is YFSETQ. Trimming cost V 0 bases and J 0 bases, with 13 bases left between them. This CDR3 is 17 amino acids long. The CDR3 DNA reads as TGCGCCAGCAGCTTGGGTCTCGGATCGAGCTCCTACAATGAGCAGTTCTTC. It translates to CASSLGLGSSSYNEQFF.

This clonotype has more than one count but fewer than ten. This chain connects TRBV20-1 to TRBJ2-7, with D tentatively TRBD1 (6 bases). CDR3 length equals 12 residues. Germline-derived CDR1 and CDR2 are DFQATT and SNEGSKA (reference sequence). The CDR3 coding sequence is TGCAGTGCTAGGAGCGATACAGGGCTGAACATGGTC. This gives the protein CSARSDTGLNMV.

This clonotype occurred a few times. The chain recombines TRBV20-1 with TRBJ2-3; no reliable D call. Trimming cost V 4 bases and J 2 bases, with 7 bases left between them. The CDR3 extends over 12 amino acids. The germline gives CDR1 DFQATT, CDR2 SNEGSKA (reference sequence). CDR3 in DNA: TGCAGTGCTATGCAGCCCACAGATACGCAGTATTTT. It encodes CSAMQPTDTQYF.

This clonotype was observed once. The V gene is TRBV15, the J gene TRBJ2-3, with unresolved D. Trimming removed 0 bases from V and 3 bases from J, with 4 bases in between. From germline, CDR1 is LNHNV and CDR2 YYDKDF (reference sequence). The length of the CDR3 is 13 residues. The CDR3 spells CATSRDRTDTQYF. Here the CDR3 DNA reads TGTGCCACCAGCAGAGACAGGACAGATACGCAGTATTTT. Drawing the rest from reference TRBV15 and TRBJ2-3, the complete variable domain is DAMVIQNPRYQVTQFGKPVTLSCSQTLNHNVMYWYQQKSSQAPKLLFHYYDKDFNNEADTPDNFQSRRPNTSFCFLDIRSPGLGDTAMYLCATSRDRTDTQYFGPGTRLTVL.

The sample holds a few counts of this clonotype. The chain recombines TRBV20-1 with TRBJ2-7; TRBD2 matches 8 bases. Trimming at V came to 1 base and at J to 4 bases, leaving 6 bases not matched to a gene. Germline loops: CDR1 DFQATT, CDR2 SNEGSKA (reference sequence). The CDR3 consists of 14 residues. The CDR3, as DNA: TGCAGTGCTAGAGTGGCGGGGGGCCTTTACGAGCAGTACGTC. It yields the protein CSARVAGGLYEQYV.

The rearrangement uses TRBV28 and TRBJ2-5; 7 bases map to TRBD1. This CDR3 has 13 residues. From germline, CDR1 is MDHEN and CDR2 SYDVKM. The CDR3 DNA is TGTTCCACAACCGTTAGGGGGCTTGAGACCCAGTACTTC. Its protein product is CSTTVRGLETQYF. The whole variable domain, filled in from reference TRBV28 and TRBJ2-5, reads DVKVTQSSRYLVKRTGEKVFLECVQDMDHENMFWYRQDPGLGLRLIYFSYDVKMKEKGDIPEGYSVSREKKERFSLILESASTNQTSMYLCSTTVRGLETQYFGPGTRLLVL.

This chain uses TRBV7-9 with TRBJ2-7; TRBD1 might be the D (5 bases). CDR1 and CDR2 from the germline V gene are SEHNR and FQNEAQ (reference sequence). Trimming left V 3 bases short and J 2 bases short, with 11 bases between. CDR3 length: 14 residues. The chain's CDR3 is CASSFGTGPYEQYF. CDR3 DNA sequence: TGTGCCAGCAGCTTTGGTACAGGACCCTACGAGCAGTACTTC.

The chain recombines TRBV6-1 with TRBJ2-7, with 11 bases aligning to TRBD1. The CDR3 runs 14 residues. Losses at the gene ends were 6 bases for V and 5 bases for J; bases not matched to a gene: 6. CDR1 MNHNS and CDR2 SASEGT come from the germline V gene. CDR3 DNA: TGTGCCAGCAGCCGGACAGGGGGCGTCGACGAGCAGTACTTC. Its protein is CASSRTGGVDEQYF.

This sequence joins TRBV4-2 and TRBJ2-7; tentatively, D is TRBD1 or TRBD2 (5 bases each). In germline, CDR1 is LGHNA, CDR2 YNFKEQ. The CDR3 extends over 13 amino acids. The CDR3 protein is CASSQEFRDPILV. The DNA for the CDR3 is TGTGCCAGCAGCCAAGAGTTTCGGGACCCGATTCTGGTA.

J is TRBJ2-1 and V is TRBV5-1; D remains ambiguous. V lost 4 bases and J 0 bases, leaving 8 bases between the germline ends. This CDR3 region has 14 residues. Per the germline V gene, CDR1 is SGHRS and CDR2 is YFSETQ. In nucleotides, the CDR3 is TGCGCCAGCAGCCCGGGCCCCTCCTACAATGAGCAGTTCTTC. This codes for CASSPGPSYNEQFF.

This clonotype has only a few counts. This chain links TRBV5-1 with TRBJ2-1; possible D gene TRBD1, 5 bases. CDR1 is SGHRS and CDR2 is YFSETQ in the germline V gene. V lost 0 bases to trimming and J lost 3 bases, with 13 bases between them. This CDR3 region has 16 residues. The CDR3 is CASSLEGVSLYNEQFF. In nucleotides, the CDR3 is TGCGCCAGCAGCTTGGAAGGGGTATCCCTCTACAATGAGCAGTTCTTC.

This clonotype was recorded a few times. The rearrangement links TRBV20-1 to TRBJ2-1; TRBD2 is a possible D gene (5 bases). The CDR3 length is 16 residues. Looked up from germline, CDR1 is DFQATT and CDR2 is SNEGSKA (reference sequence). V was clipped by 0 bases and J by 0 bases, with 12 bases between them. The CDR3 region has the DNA TGCAGTGCTAGAGATCCCGCGGGCACCTCCTACAATGAGCAGTTCTTC. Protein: CSARDPAGTSYNEQFF.

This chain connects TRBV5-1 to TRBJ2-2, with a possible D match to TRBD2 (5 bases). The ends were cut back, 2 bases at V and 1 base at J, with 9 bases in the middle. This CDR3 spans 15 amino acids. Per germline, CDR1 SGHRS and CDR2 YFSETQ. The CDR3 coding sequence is TGCGCCAGCAGCTTCGGCGCGGGGAACACCGGGGAGCTGTTTTTT. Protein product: CASSFGAGNTGELFF.

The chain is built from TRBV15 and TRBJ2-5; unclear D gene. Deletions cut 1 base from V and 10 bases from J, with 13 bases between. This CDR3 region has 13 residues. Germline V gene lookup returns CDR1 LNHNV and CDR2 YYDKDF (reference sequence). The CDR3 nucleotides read TGTGCCACCAGCAGAGGGCCCGATCGTTTCCAGTACTTC. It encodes CATSRGPDRFQYF.

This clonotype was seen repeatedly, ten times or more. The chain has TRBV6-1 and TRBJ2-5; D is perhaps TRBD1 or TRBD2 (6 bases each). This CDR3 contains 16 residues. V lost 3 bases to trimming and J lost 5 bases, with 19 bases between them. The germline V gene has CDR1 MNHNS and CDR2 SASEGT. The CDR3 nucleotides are TGTGCCAGCAGTGACATAGGGGGACTGAAATCGGAGACCCAGTACTTC. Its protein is CASSDIGGLKSETQYF.

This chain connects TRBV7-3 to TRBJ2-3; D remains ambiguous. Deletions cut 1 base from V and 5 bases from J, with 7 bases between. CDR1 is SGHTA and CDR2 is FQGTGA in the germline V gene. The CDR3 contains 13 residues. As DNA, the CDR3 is TGTGCCAGCAGCTTAAGGGAAAAAGATACGCAGTATTTT. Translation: CASSLREKDTQYF.

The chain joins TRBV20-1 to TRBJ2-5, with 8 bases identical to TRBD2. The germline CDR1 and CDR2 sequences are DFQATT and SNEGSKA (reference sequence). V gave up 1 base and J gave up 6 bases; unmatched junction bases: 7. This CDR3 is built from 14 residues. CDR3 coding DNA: TGCAGTGCTAGAGGGAGCGGGGGCTGGAAGACCCAGTACTTC. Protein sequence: CSARGSGGWKTQYF.

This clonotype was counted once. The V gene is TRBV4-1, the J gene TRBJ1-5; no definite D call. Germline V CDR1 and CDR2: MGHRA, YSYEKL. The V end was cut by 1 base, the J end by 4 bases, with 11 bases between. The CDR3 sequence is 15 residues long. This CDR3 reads CASSQVPPPNQPQHF. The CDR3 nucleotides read TGCGCCAGCAGCCAAGTTCCTCCGCCTAATCAGCCCCAGCATTTT.

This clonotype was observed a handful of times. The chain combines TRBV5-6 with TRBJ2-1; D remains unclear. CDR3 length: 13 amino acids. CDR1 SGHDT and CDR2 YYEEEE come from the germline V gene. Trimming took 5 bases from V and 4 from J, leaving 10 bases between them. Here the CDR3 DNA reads TGTGCCAGCAGTTCCCTTGGTTACAATGAGCAGTTCTTC. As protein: CASSSLGYNEQFF.

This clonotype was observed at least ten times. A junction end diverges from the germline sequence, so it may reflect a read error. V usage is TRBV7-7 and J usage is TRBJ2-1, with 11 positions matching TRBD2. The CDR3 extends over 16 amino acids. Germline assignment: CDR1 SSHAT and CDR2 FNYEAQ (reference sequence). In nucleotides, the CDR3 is TGTGCTAGCAGCTTGCAACTAGCGGGAGTAGGCAATGAGCAGTTCTTC. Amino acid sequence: CASSLQLAGVGNEQFF.